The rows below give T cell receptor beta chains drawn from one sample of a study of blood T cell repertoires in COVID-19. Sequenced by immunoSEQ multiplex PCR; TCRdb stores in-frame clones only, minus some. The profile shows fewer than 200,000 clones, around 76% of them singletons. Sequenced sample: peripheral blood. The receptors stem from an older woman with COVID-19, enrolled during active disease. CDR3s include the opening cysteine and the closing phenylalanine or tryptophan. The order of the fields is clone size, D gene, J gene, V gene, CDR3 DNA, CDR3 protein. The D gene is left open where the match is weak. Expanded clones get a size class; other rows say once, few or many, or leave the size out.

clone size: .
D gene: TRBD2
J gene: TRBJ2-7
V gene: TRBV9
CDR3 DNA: TGTGCCAGCAGCGTAGCTGCGGGAGAGTACGAGCAGTACTTC
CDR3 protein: CASSVAAGEYEQYF

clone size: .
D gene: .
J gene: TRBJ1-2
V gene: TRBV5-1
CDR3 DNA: TGCGCCAGCAGCTTGGACAGGGTGGGCTATGGCTACACCTTC
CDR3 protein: CASSLDRVGYGYTF

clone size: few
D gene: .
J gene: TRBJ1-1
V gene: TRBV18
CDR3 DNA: TGTGCCAGCTCACCAGTAGCCTACCGACTGAACACTGAAGCTTTCTTT
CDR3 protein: CASSPVAYRLNTEAFF

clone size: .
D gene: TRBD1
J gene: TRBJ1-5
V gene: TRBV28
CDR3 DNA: TGTGCCAGCACCTACAGGGGAAGGAATCAGCCCCAGCATTTT
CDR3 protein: CASTYRGRNQPQHF

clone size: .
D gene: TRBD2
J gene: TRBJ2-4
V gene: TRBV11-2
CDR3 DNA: TGTGCCAGCAGCTTAGCCAAGGCTAGCGGGAGCTCCGCCAAAAACATTCAGTACTTC
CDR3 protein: CASSLAKASGSSAKNIQYF

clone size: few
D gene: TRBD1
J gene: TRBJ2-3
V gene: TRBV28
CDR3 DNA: TGTGCCAGCAGTTTGCCGGACAGGGGGCTGAATACGCAGTATTTT
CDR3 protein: CASSLPDRGLNTQYF

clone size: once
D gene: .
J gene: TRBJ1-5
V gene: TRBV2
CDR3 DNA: TGTGCCAGCAGCGCCCCCGGGACAAGCTATAGCAATCAGCCCCAGCATTTT
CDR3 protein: CASSAPGTSYSNQPQHF

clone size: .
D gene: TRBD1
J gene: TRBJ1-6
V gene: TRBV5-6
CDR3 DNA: TGTGCCAGCAGCTTGCAGGGGGTAAGGTCACCCCTCCACTTT
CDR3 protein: CASSLQGVRSPLHF

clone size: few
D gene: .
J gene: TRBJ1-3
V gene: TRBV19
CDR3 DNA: TGTGCCAGTAGTATTCAGGCCCTCTCTGGAAACACCATATATTTT
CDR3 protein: CASSIQALSGNTIYF

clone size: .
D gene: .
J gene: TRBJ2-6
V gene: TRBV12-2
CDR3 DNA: TGTGCAAGTCGCTTAGCGGGTTTACGACAGCATCCCTCTGGGGCCAACGTCCTGACTTTC
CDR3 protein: CASRLAGLRQHPSGANVLTF

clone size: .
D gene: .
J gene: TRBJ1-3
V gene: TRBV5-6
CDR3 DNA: TGTGCCAGCAGCTACCCGGGTGCGGCAACTGGAAACACCATATATTTT
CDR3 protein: CASSYPGAATGNTIYF

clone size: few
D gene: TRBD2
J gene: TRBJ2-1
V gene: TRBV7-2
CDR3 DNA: TGTGCCAGCAGCATGACTAGCGGGGCATACAATGAGCAGTTCTTC
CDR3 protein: CASSMTSGAYNEQFF

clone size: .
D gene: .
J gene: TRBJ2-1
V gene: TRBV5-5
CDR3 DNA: TGTGCCAGCACCACGGGCAGGGGTGATGAGCAGTTCTTC
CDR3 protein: CASTTGRGDEQFF

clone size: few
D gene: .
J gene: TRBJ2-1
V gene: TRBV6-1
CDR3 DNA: TGTGCCAGCAGTGACAGTAGCTCGTCCAAATTCCTCTTC
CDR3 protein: CASSDSSSSKFLF

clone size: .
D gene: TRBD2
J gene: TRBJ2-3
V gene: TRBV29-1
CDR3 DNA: TGCAGCGTTGACTTCCGGACTAGCGGGGAACTTGATACGCAGTATTTT
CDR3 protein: CSVDFRTSGELDTQYF

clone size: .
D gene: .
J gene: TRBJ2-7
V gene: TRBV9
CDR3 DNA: TGTGCCAGCAGCCCCATCAATGGGGGCACGGACGAGCAGTACTTC
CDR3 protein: CASSPINGGTDEQYF

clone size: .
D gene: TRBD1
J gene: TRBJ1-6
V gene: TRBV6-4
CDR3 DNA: TGTGCCAGCAGTGACTCGGGGACAGGGAAACCCCTCCACTTT
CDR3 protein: CASSDSGTGKPLHF

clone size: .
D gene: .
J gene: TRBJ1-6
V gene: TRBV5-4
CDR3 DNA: TGTGCCAGCAGCTTGGATGGCGGGGATTCACCCCTCCACTTT
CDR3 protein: CASSLDGGDSPLHF